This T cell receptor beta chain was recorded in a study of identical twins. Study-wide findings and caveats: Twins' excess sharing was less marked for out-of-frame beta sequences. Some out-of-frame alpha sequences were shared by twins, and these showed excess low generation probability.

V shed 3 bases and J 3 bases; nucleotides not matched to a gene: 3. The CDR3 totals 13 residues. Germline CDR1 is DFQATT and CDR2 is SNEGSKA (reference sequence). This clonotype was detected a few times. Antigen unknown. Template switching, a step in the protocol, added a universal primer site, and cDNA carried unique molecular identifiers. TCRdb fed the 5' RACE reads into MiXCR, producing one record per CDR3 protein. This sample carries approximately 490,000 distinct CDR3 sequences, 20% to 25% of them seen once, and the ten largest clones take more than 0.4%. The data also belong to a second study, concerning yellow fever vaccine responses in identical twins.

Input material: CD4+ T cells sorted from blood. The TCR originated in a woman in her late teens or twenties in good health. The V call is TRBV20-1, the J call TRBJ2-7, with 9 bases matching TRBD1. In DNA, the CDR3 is TGCAGTGCTAGCGGACAGGGGCGCTACGAGCAGTACTTC. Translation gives CSASGQGRYEQYF.